The 28 T cell receptor beta chains presented below share a single source sample, sequenced in a study of T cell repertoires in cytomegalovirus infection. TCRdb reprocessed the reads with MiXCR, giving one entry per CDR3 protein. The repertoire holds 35,000 to 55,000 distinct CDR3 sequences, with approximately 22% as singletons. For these receptors, no antigen is known. The specimen was PBMCs, sequenced either directly or after in vitro stimulation (not recorded which). The source of these receptors is a human donor in good health (CMV status not recorded). Some clones in this sample may be carry-over from other donors' samples.

This clonotype was recorded at least ten times. The chain uses TRBV6-1 and TRBJ1-2, with 8 bases aligning to TRBD1. Germline CDR1 reads MNHNS; CDR2 reads SASEGT. Trimming cost V 4 bases and J 0 bases; bases outside gene matches: 7. This CDR3 is 16 amino acids long. As DNA, the CDR3 is TGTGCCAGCAGTGGGCAGGGGGCCCTAGCTAACTATGGCTACACCTTC. Amino acids: CASSGQGALANYGYTF.

This rearrangement joins TRBV14 to TRBJ2-7; D possibly corresponds to TRBD2 (6 bases). Germline CDR1 is SGHDN and CDR2 is FVKESK. The CDR3 covers 17 residues. Trimming left V 0 bases short and J 3 bases short, with 18 bases between. CDR3 residues: CASSQDVPGGPYYEQYF. In DNA, the CDR3 is TGTGCCAGCAGCCAAGATGTCCCCGGGGGACCCTACTACGAGCAGTACTTC.

This clonotype was picked up a small number of times. In DNA form, the CDR3 reads TGTGCCAGTAGCGGTCTAGGAGGAATAGAGCAGTTCTTC. It codes for CASSGLGGIEQFF. This sequence joins TRBV19 and TRBJ2-1; a weak D match, TRBD2 (5 bases). V lost 6 bases, J lost 10 bases, and 16 bases lay in between. The CDR3 totals 13 residues. The germline gives CDR1 LNHDA, CDR2 SQIVND (reference sequence).

Ten or more counts support this clonotype. The chain recombines TRBV7-9 with TRBJ1-1; the D is unclear. From germline, CDR1 is SEHNR and CDR2 FQNEAQ (reference sequence). V gave up 7 bases and J gave up 4 bases, with 16 bases separating them. The CDR3 has 14 amino acids. The CDR3 DNA reads as TGTGCCAGCACCCTCGGGTCGGTCAGCACTGAAGCTTTCTTT. It encodes CASTLGSVSTEAFF.

This clonotype was observed a handful of times. This chain links TRBV11-3 with TRBJ2-2; D is uncertain. CDR1 and CDR2 from the germline V gene are SGHNT and YENEEA. The CDR3 is made up of 13 amino acids. With 4 bases removed from V and 6 bases from J, the gap between germline ends came to 9 bases. The chain's CDR3 is CASSYRSPGELFF. The DNA for the CDR3 is TGTGCCAGCAGCTACCGGTCACCCGGGGAGCTGTTTTTT.

The chain is built from TRBV6-1 and TRBJ1-5; possibly TRBD1 for D (5 bases). Between the trimmed V and J ends, which lost 7 bases and 4 bases, there was a span of 14 bases. CDR1 and CDR2 from the germline V gene are MNHNS and SASEGT. This CDR3 contains 14 residues. The CDR3, as DNA: TGTGCCAGCATCCACAATTGGGGGAATCAGCCCCAGCATTTT. Its protein is CASIHNWGNQPQHF.

This clonotype turned up a few times. The rearrangement links TRBV20-1 to TRBJ1-1; maybe TRBD1 (6 bases). Germline CDR1 DFQATT, CDR2 SNEGSKA (reference sequence). The CDR3 spans 13 residues. Trimming left V 7 bases short and J 10 bases short, with 22 bases between. CDR3 DNA sequence: TGCAGTGTTAGGGGGGACCCAGGATCCGGAGCTTTCTTT. Its protein is CSVRGDPGSGAFF.

This clonotype was counted a few times. The CDR3 DNA reads TGCGCCAGCAGCTCGAGTAACCGCTATCAGCGGGGGGGCTCGGATGAGCAGTTCTTC. The encoded protein is CASSSSNRYQRGGSDEQFF. The genes are TRBV5-1 and TRBJ2-1, with TRBD2 identical over 10 bases. The J segment lost 8 bases and the V segment lost 3 bases, leaving 20 bases of the junction unmatched. CDR3 length: 19 amino acids. Germline V gives CDR1 SGHRS, CDR2 YFSETQ.

Regarding this clonotype: Since the CDR3 does not end with the conserved phenylalanine or tryptophan, this likely comes from a read error. V usage is TRBV4-3 and J usage is TRBJ1-1; possible D gene TRBD1, 5 bases. This CDR3 comprises 15 residues. CDR1 LGHNA and CDR2 YSLEER come from the germline V gene. Trimming took 0 bases from V and 4 from J, leaving 12 bases between them. For the CDR3, the DNA is TGCGCCAGCAGCCAAGACACGGGTAGGGGCACTGAAGCTTTCCTT. Amino acid sequence: CASSQDTGRGTEAFL.

The chain carries TRBV12-3 or TRBV12-4 and TRBJ1-2, with 9 bases aligning to TRBD1. This CDR3 is 13 amino acids long. V lost 7 bases and J lost 4; bases outside the gene matches: 4. The CDR3 DNA sequence: TGTGCCAGCACCCGACAGGGGGGCTATGGCTACACCTTC. This translates into CASTRQGGYGYTF.

This clonotype was found once. This chain's CDR3 is CASSYGVGWTEAFF. For the CDR3, the DNA is TGTGCCAGCAGTTACGGAGTGGGATGGACTGAAGCTTTCTTT. V gene TRBV6-6 combines with J gene TRBJ1-1; D is ambiguous. The CDR3 runs 14 residues. CDR1 MNHNY and CDR2 SVGAGI come from the germline V gene (reference sequence). The V gene lost 2 bases and the J gene lost 5 bases, with 12 bases spanning the gap.

This clonotype was detected only a few times. The rearrangement uses TRBV2 and TRBJ2-3, with 10 bases matching TRBD1. This CDR3 spans 13 amino acids. The trim removed 4 bases at V and 9 bases at J, leaving 4 bases unmatched. Germline CDR1 and CDR2: SNHLY and FYNNEI. In DNA, the CDR3 is TGTGCCAGCAGTGGACAGGGGGCCACCACGCAGTATTTT. Amino acids: CASSGQGATTQYF.

This clonotype was recorded at least ten times. The CDR3 bases are TGTGCCAGCGGAGGCAGTGGAAACACCATATATTTT. Its protein is CASGGSGNTIYF. The chain couples TRBV7-2 to TRBJ1-3; no firm D call. Per the germline V gene, CDR1 is SGHTA and CDR2 is FQGNSA. The CDR3 has 12 residues. The ends were cut back, 8 bases at V and 3 bases at J, with 8 bases in the middle. Based on the CDR3 plus reference TRBV7-2 and TRBJ1-3, the full variable domain is GAGVSQSPSNKVTEKGKDVELRCDPISGHTALYWYRQSLGQGLEFLIYFQGNSAPDKSGLPSDRFSAERTGGSVSTLTIQRTQQEDSAVYLCASGGSGNTIYFGEGSWLTVV.

This clonotype showed up many times. The chain combines TRBV7-9 with TRBJ2-5, with D possibly matching TRBD2 (6 bases). V was cut by 5 bases and J by 9 bases, with 22 bases left in between. CDR1 SEHNR and CDR2 FQNEAQ come from the germline V gene (reference sequence). CDR3 length: 15 amino acids. CDR3 in DNA: TGTGCCAGCAGCCTGACGCGGGACTCCGGCACGTCCCAGTACTTC. It specifies CASSLTRDSGTSQYF.

This clonotype turned up a few times. The rearrangement uses TRBV5-6 and TRBJ1-5; weak D call: TRBD1 (6 bases). CDR3 length: 16 residues. The ends were cut back, 5 bases at V and 9 bases at J, with 24 bases in the middle. CDR1 and CDR2 (germline): SGHDT, YYEEEE. The CDR3 region is CASSLYPGAPRWPQHF. DNA of the CDR3: TGTGCCAGCAGTCTATATCCAGGGGCTCCGAGGTGGCCCCAGCATTTT.

This clonotype was counted at least ten times. The chain combines TRBV7-2 with TRBJ2-7; D might be TRBD1 or TRBD2, each matching 7 bases. Germline V gives CDR1 SGHTA, CDR2 FQGNSA. V was clipped by 5 bases and J by 1 base, with 15 bases between them. The CDR3 covers 15 residues. This chain's CDR3 is CASSRSGGGSYEQYF. The DNA for the CDR3 is TGTGCCAGCAGCCGCTCAGGGGGGGGTTCCTACGAGCAGTACTTC. The complete variable domain, with remaining parts taken from reference TRBV7-2 and TRBJ2-7, reads GAGVSQSPSNKVTEKGKDVELRCDPISGHTALYWYRQSLGQGLEFLIYFQGNSAPDKSGLPSDRFSAERTGGSVSTLTIQRTQQEDSAVYLCASSRSGGGSYEQYFGPGTRLTVT.

This clonotype came up many times. The CDR3 loop reads CASSLGPGGANVLTF. CDR3 nucleotides: TGTGCCAGCAGCTTAGGGCCCGGGGGGGCCAACGTCCTGACTTTC. The gene calls are TRBV7-9 and TRBJ2-6; D is ambiguous. The V end lost 1 base, the J end lost 4 bases, and 8 bases lay between the germline ends. CDR1 and CDR2 from the germline V gene are SEHNR and FQNEAQ (reference sequence). The CDR3 totals 15 residues.

This clonotype was counted a few times. The chain couples TRBV2 to TRBJ1-5; weak D call: TRBD1 (5 bases). The CDR3 has 14 residues. V was cut by 4 bases and J by 2 bases, with 9 bases left in between. CDR1 is SNHLY and CDR2 is FYNNEI in the germline V gene. CDR3 sequence: CASSAETGNQPQHF. The CDR3 coding sequence is TGTGCCAGCAGTGCGGAGACAGGCAATCAGCCCCAGCATTTT.

The table lists this clonotype with many counts. The rearrangement joins TRBV7-2 to TRBJ2-3; D not certain. V shed 4 bases and J shed 7 bases, with 12 bases lying between them. The CDR3 runs 13 residues. Germline V gene lookup returns CDR1 SGHTA and CDR2 FQGNSA. The CDR3 DNA follows: TGTGCCAGCAGCTCTAGTGGCGCGTATACGCAGTATTTT. As protein: CASSSSGAYTQYF.

This clonotype was counted between two and nine times. The CDR3 here is CATSDHITGKRYTGELFF. The CDR3 nucleotides are TGTGCCACCAGTGATCACATTACAGGGAAGAGGTACACCGGGGAGCTGTTTTTT. V is TRBV24-1 and J is TRBJ2-2, with a tentative D call TRBD1 (6 bases). Trimming removed 3 bases from V and 3 bases from J, with 19 bases in between. Looked up from germline, CDR1 is KGHDR and CDR2 is SFDVKD. The CDR3 loop spans 18 amino acids.

This clonotype was observed a handful of times. This chain connects TRBV5-4 to TRBJ2-5, with TRBD2 matching 8 bases. This CDR3 region has 15 residues. The V gene end was trimmed by 4 bases and the J gene end by 4 bases; junction bases not matched to a gene: 9. CDR1 and CDR2 (germline): SGHNT, YYREEE (reference sequence). The CDR3 loop is CASSRVSGVTETQYF. The CDR3, as DNA: TGTGCCAGCAGCCGCGTTAGCGGGGTGACAGAGACCCAGTACTTC.

In its sample, this clonotype was seen many times. CDR3 region: CASSLSGRRSYNEQFF. The CDR3 coding sequence is TGTGCCAGCAGCTTAAGCGGGAGGAGGTCCTACAATGAGCAGTTCTTC. V is TRBV11-2 and J is TRBJ2-1; TRBD2 matches at 9 bases. Germline values: CDR1 SGHAT, CDR2 FQNNGV. The CDR3 runs 16 residues. Germline trimming cut 2 bases from V and 1 base from J; bases unmatched to any gene: 3.

Only a few counts were recorded for this clonotype. This chain joins TRBV19 and TRBJ1-5; D not resolved. V lost 5 bases to trimming and J lost 2 bases, with 10 bases between them. This CDR3 has 14 residues. CDR1 is LNHDA and CDR2 is SQIVND in the germline V gene (reference sequence). CDR3 coding DNA: TGTGCCAGTAGTCTGACATTCGGCAATCAGCCCCAGCATTTT. It yields the protein CASSLTFGNQPQHF.

This clonotype was detected many times. V usage is TRBV7-2 and J usage is TRBJ2-5; D possibly corresponds to TRBD2 (6 bases). There are 16 residues in the CDR3. Germline V CDR1 and CDR2: SGHTA, FQGNSA. The V end lost 3 bases, the J end lost 5 bases, and 19 bases lay between the germline ends. In nucleotides, the CDR3 is TGTGCCAGCAGCTTCTTTGGAGGCGGGGCCGGGGAGACCCAGTACTTC. Translation gives CASSFFGGGAGETQYF.

This clonotype has a count of ten or more. CDR3 nucleotide sequence: TGTGCCAGCAGCTTAGGGTCGGACAGATATAATGAAAAACTGTTTTTT. As protein: CASSLGSDRYNEKLFF. This chain uses TRBV7-2 with TRBJ1-4; tentative D call: TRBD1 (6 bases). This CDR3 has 16 residues. CDR1 and CDR2 (germline): SGHTA, FQGNSA. The V and J ends lost 1 base and 4 bases respectively, with 13 bases between them.

The chain links TRBV19 to TRBJ1-5, with D maybe TRBD1 (5 bases). Between the trimmed V and J ends, which lost 2 bases and 9 bases, there was a span of 17 bases. The germline CDR1 and CDR2 sequences are LNHDA and SQIVND (reference sequence). This CDR3 is 15 amino acids long. The CDR3 protein is CASSIRRGARRPQHF. DNA for the CDR3: TGTGCCAGTAGTATAAGGCGAGGGGCGCGGCGGCCCCAGCATTTT.

This clonotype was seen once. The V and J genes are TRBV7-2 and TRBJ2-1; 8 nucleotides agree with TRBD1. This CDR3 region has 16 residues. The junction had 18 bases not matched to a gene; V was cut back by 5 bases and J by 12 bases. CDR1 SGHTA and CDR2 FQGNSA come from the germline V gene. The CDR3 loop reads CASSPRGLGGKGGQFF. CDR3 bases: TGTGCCAGCAGCCCCAGGGGGCTCGGGGGCAAAGGCGGGCAGTTCTTC.

V and J are TRBV9 and TRBJ2-7, with 7 bases fitting TRBD1. The ends lost 4 bases at V and 4 bases at J; junction bases unmatched: 2. The germline gives CDR1 SGDLS, CDR2 YYNGEE. The CDR3 length is 12 residues. The CDR3 sequence is CASSPRGYEQYF. The CDR3 DNA reads TGTGCCAGCAGCCCCAGGGGGTACGAGCAGTACTTC.